What follows describes a single T cell receptor beta chain. Germline CDR1 is MNHEY and CDR2 is SMNVEV (reference sequence). Trimming took 5 bases from V and 4 from J, leaving 17 bases between them. This CDR3 region has 15 residues. The data were obtained in a study of blood T cell repertoires in COVID-19. Whole-study context: There were acute and convalescent COVID-19 samples, and they came from the United States, Italy and Spain.

Original methodology: Estimated nucleated cell counts came from reference gene primer amplification. Clones were sequenced by immunoSEQ multiplex PCR, and TCRdb holds only the in-frame ones, with some missing. V and J calls and clone size are given by that table; D and trimming were obtained from the DNA. The sample yields fewer than 300,000 clones, 80% to 90% seen once. This chain joins TRBV27 and TRBJ1-1; maybe TRBD1 (5 bases). Sequencing input: peripheral blood. The sequence was obtained from a woman aged 50 to 65 who had recovered from COVID-19. The CDR3 nucleotides read TGTGCCAGCAGTCCGCGGAAGGGGCCTCTCACTGAAGCTTTCTTT. Protein: CASSPRKGPLTEAFF.